Listed here are 18 T cell receptor beta chains from one sample, sequenced in a study of blood T cell repertoires in COVID-19. Produced via immunoSEQ multiplex PCR; TCRdb's table is partial and in-frame only. The sample yields nearly 200,000 clones, approximately 84% seen once. Material: PBMCs or T cells enriched from blood (not recorded which). These receptor sequences come from a middle-aged man who had recovered from COVID-19.

The chain combines TRBV2 with TRBJ1-6; TRBD1 agrees at 9 bases. The V gene's germline CDR1 is SNHLY and CDR2 FYNNEI. The CDR3 consists of 16 residues. V was clipped by 5 bases and J by 5 bases; unmatched bases: 7. Here the CDR3 DNA reads TGTGCCAGCAGTAACTATCGGACAGGGGATAATTCACCCCTCCACTTT. It translates to CASSNYRTGDNSPLHF. Based on the CDR3 plus reference TRBV2 and TRBJ1-6, the full variable domain is EPEVTQTPSHQVTQMGQEVILRCVPISNHLYFYWYRQILGQKVEFLVSFYNNEISEKSEIFDDQFSVERPDGSNFTLKIRSTKLEDSAMYFCASSNYRTGDNSPLHFGNGTRLTVT.

This chain uses TRBV7-6 with TRBJ2-3, with 7 bases fitting TRBD2. Germline V gene sequence: CDR1 SGHVS, CDR2 FNYEAQ. The CDR3 runs to 14 residues. J gave up 0 bases and V 4 bases, and 1 base lay outside the gene matches. The CDR3 nucleotides read TGTGCCAGCAGCTCCGGGGGGAGCACAGATACGCAGTATTTT. Translation gives CASSSGGSTDTQYF.

This clone was found once. The chain employs TRBV5-1 and TRBJ2-5, with D possibly being TRBD1 (6 bases). The CDR3 extends over 15 amino acids. The V gene lost 5 bases and the J gene lost 1 base, with 15 bases spanning the gap. From germline, CDR1 is SGHRS and CDR2 YFSETQ. The CDR3 reads CASSRNTGTQETQYF. The CDR3 nucleotides read TGCGCCAGCAGTCGTAATACAGGGACCCAAGAGACCCAGTACTTC. The complete variable domain, with remaining parts taken from reference TRBV5-1 and TRBJ2-5, reads KAGVTQTPRYLIKTRGQQVTLSCSPISGHRSVSWYQQTPGQGLQFLFEYFSETQRNKGNFPGRFSGRQFSNSRSEMNVSTLELGDSALYLCASSRNTGTQETQYFGPGTRLLVL.

The J gene is TRBJ2-5, the V gene TRBV7-3; 9 nucleotides match TRBD1. With V trimmed by 5 bases and J by 4 bases, 14 bases remained unmatched. CDR3 size: 17 residues. Germline loops: CDR1 SGHTA, CDR2 FQGTGA. The CDR3 region has the DNA TGTGCCAGCAGCCCTAGCGGACAGGGGAGGGCAGGAGAGACCCAGTACTTC. This sequence encodes CASSPSGQGRAGETQYF.

This clone showed up just a few times. J is TRBJ1-3 and V is TRBV7-9, with TRBD1 identical over 7 bases. Germline V gives CDR1 SEHNR, CDR2 FQNEAQ (reference sequence). This CDR3 spans 15 amino acids. V dropped 4 bases and J dropped 1; count of bases not matched to a gene: 4. Here the CDR3 DNA reads TGTGCCAGCAGCTCCGGGACAGCTTCTGGAAACACCATATATTTT. Translating gives CASSSGTASGNTIYF.

V is TRBV27 and J is TRBJ1-2, with D possibly being TRBD1 (5 bases). CDR3 length equals 13 residues. V lost 7 bases and J lost 8, with 17 bases in between. Per germline, CDR1 MNHEY and CDR2 SMNVEV (reference sequence). The CDR3: CASTTRALGGYTF. The CDR3 DNA reads TGTGCCAGCACCACCAGGGCTTTAGGCGGCTACACCTTC.

This chain uses TRBV15 with TRBJ1-6; D gene unclear. The V and J ends lost 0 bases and 5 bases respectively, with 8 bases between them. This CDR3 is built from 15 residues. Germline CDR1 and CDR2: LNHNV and YYDKDF (reference sequence). The CDR3 sequence: CATSRDNLDNSPLHF. Written as DNA, the CDR3 is TGTGCCACCAGCAGAGACAATTTAGATAATTCACCCCTCCACTTT.

This clone appeared once. J is TRBJ1-4 and V is TRBV11-2, with 7 positions matching TRBD1. This CDR3 spans 14 amino acids. V trimming: 5 bases; J trimming: 6 bases; junction bases outside the gene matches: 6. CDR1 SGHAT and CDR2 FQNNGV come from the germline V gene. The CDR3 DNA reads TGTGCCAGCAGCCTGAGGGACAGCCATGAAAAACTGTTTTTT. This encodes CASSLRDSHEKLFF.

V is TRBV3-1 (or the pseudogene TRBV3-2) and J is TRBJ1-2; D gene unclear. The CDR3 has 15 amino acids. The germline gives CDR1 LGHDT, CDR2 YNNKEL (reference sequence). The V end lost 4 bases, the J end lost 4 bases, and 16 bases lay between the germline ends. In DNA, the CDR3 is TGTGCCAGCAGCCCCACGGGAGGTAGCGTCTATGGCTACACCTTC. Encoded protein: CASSPTGGSVYGYTF.

The J gene is TRBJ2-7, the V gene TRBV18; D unresolved. The V end was cut by 6 bases, the J end by 5 bases, with 11 bases between. CDR3 size: 12 residues. Germline lookup yields CDR1 KGHSH and CDR2 LQKENI. The CDR3 reads CASSLGRDEQYF. The CDR3 DNA is TGTGCCAGCTCTCTAGGTCGGGACGAGCAGTACTTC. Full variable domain (outside the CDR3, taken from reference TRBV18 and TRBJ2-7): NAGVMQNPRHLVRRRGQEARLRCSPMKGHSHVYWYRQLPEEGLKFMVYLQKENIIDESGMPKERFSAEFPKEGPSILRIQQVVRGDSAAYFCASSLGRDEQYFGPGTRLTVT.

This chain joins TRBV5-4 and TRBJ2-1; TRBD2 is a possible D gene (6 bases). CDR3 length: 14 amino acids. In germline, CDR1 is SGHNT, CDR2 YYREEE (reference sequence). V dropped 7 bases and J dropped 0 bases, with 11 bases sitting between them. For the CDR3, the DNA is TGTGCCAGCGGCAGCGGGTACTCCTACAATGAGCAGTTCTTC. Amino acid sequence: CASGSGYSYNEQFF. The full variable domain, rest sourced from reference TRBV5-4 and TRBJ2-1, is ETGVTQSPTHLIKTRGQQVTLRCSSQSGHNTVSWYQQALGQGPQFIFQYYREEENGRGNFPPRFSGLQFPNYSSELNVNALELDDSALYLCASGSGYSYNEQFFGPGTRLTVL.

This chain connects TRBV27 to TRBJ1-5, with 7 bases aligning to TRBD1. The CDR3 runs to 13 residues. Trimming removed 2 bases from V and 7 bases from J; junction bases left unmatched: 2. Germline V gene sequence: CDR1 MNHEY, CDR2 SMNVEV (reference sequence). The CDR3 region is CASSLLGGQPQHF. The CDR3, as DNA: TGTGCCAGCAGTTTACTAGGGGGCCAGCCCCAGCATTTT.

The J gene is TRBJ2-3, the V gene TRBV4-2, with D perhaps matching TRBD1 (5 bases). V shed 0 bases and J shed 5 bases, with 12 bases lying between them. Germline values: CDR1 LGHNA, CDR2 YNFKEQ. CDR3 length: 15 amino acids. CDR3 bases: TGTGCCAGCAGCCAAGAGTTGCAGGACATAGATACGCAGTATTTT. Its protein is CASSQELQDIDTQYF.

The table lists this clone with a count of one. The chain is built from TRBV5-4 and TRBJ1-2, with 7 nucleotides matching TRBD1. From germline, CDR1 is SGHNT and CDR2 YYREEE (reference sequence). The junction had 7 bases not matched to a gene; V was cut back by 4 bases and J by 4 bases. The CDR3 is 14 amino acids. CDR3 residues: CASSIGQATYGYTF. Written as DNA, the CDR3 is TGTGCCAGCAGCATCGGACAGGCTACCTATGGCTACACCTTC. The entire variable domain, with the rest obtained from reference TRBV5-4 and TRBJ1-2, is as follows: ETGVTQSPTHLIKTRGQQVTLRCSSQSGHNTVSWYQQALGQGPQFIFQYYREEENGRGNFPPRFSGLQFPNYSSELNVNALELDDSALYLCASSIGQATYGYTFGSGTRLTVV.

The chain combines TRBV4-1 with TRBJ2-7; D is unclear. CDR1 is MGHRA and CDR2 is YSYEKL in the germline V gene. V was pared by 0 bases and J by 3 bases, with 15 bases between. The length of the CDR3 is 16 residues. CDR3 protein: CASSQDTGTAYYEQYF. The CDR3 DNA is TGCGCCAGCAGCCAAGATACTGGAACAGCCTACTACGAGCAGTACTTC.

This clone was seen only once. This rearrangement joins TRBV7-2 to TRBJ1-2; D is undetermined. The germline CDR1 and CDR2 sequences are SGHTA and FQGNSA. With 3 bases removed from V and 3 bases from J, the gap between germline ends came to 11 bases. The length of the CDR3 is 14 residues. The CDR3 nucleotides read TGTGCCAGCAGCTTCCCCGGTAGCTACTATGGCTACACCTTC. Encoded protein: CASSFPGSYYGYTF.

The V gene is TRBV2, the J gene TRBJ2-2; 7 bases align to TRBD2. The CDR3 runs 15 residues. With 6 bases clipped from V and 1 base from J, the junction kept 5 bases outside the gene matches. Germline loops: CDR1 SNHLY, CDR2 FYNNEI. CDR3 region: CASRGEGLNTGELFF. Here the CDR3 DNA reads TGTGCCAGCAGGGGGGAGGGCCTGAACACCGGGGAGCTGTTTTTT.

The chain recombines TRBV24-1 with TRBJ2-5; D ambiguous. The CDR3 length is 14 residues. V lost 5 bases and J lost 1, with 10 bases in between. CDR1 is KGHDR and CDR2 is SFDVKD in the germline V gene. The CDR3 loop is CATSAQSFQETQYF. CDR3 nucleotide sequence: TGTGCCACCAGTGCACAGAGTTTCCAAGAGACCCAGTACTTC.